The entry below gives a single T cell receptor beta chain sequence along with its context. Antigen unknown. The sample belongs to a study of T cell responses to AZD1222 COVID-19 vaccine. Study conclusions and caveats: The donor group comprised mostly white British people and more females; the analysis possibly underestimated clonal diversity. At baseline, seropositivity was found in only six or seven AZD1222 recipients. None of the repertoires were sampled until the peak T cell response had passed. Spike-specific TCR breadth and depth grew following two AZD1222 doses.

Germline V CDR1 and CDR2: LGHNA, YNFKEQ. V lost 4 bases, J lost 7 bases, and 8 bases lay in between. The length of the CDR3 is 12 residues. Here immunoSEQ multiplex PCR was the method, and the copy in TCRdb shows in-frame clones only, minus some. The sample consists of some 120,000 clones, roughly 89% of them appearing once. This sequence was found in an adult in good health. The chain is built from TRBV4-2 and TRBJ1-5; D not certain. The sample in question was peripheral blood, obtained on day 0 of MenACWY control vaccination. The CDR3 loop reads CASSRVGQPQHF. Here the CDR3 DNA reads TGTGCCAGCAGCCGCGTTGGCCAGCCCCAGCATTTT.